This T cell receptor beta chain was sequenced in a study of CD8 T cells in ankylosing spondylitis. Study results and caveats: In the blood and synovial fluid of reactive arthritis, some motif variants had been previously reported. For ankylosing spondylitis blood, a TCR beta motif of several highly homologous variants appeared characteristic. Significant enrichment of disease-linked clones was reported in matched ankylosing spondylitis synovial fluid.

In TCRdb, the 5' RACE reads were re-called with MiXCR into one record per CDR3 protein. The sample carries hundreds of thousands of distinct CDR3 sequences, 20% recorded once. Germline CDR1 is SGHRS and CDR2 is YFSETQ. V lost 3 bases and J lost 3, with 10 bases in between. The CDR3 spans 13 residues. Concerning this clonotype: What it recognizes is unknown.

Sample: blood, either unsorted or a sorted T cell fraction (not recorded which). The source of this sequence is a male donor with ankylosing spondylitis or in good health (not recorded which). V gene TRBV5-1 combines with J gene TRBJ2-7, with D unresolved. The CDR3 reads CASSSRRNYEQYF. In nucleotides, the CDR3 is TGCGCCAGCAGCTCGCGAAGGAACTACGAGCAGTACTTC.